The 19 T cell receptor beta chains reported below all come from one sample, sequenced in a study of T cell repertoires in cytomegalovirus infection. Their specific antigens are unknown. TCRdb re-called the reads with MiXCR, one entry per CDR3 protein. The profile covers a few hundred thousand distinct CDR3 sequences, with 40% appearing a single time and more than 40% taken by the ten largest. Source: cultured PBMCs, taken from culture after CMV antigen stimulation. The receptors derive from a human donor in good health (CMV status not recorded). Some clones in this sample may be carry-over from other donors' samples.

The chain couples TRBV6-1 to TRBJ1-1; D call uncertain. CDR1 MNHNS and CDR2 SASEGT come from the germline V gene. The CDR3 length is 13 residues. V shed 2 bases and J shed 3 bases, with 7 bases lying between them. This chain's CDR3 is CASSEPGDTEAFF. The CDR3 DNA sequence: TGTGCCAGCAGTGAACCCGGAGACACTGAAGCTTTCTTT.

This sequence joins TRBV10-3 and TRBJ2-3; TRBD2 agrees at 11 bases. V dropped 2 bases and J dropped 1; count of bases not matched to a gene: 8. Germline V lookup: CDR1 ENHRY, CDR2 SYGVKD. This CDR3 region has 18 residues. CDR3 region: CAISEGTSGYGGTDTQYF. The CDR3 nucleotides are TGTGCCATCAGTGAGGGGACTAGCGGATATGGGGGCACAGATACGCAGTATTTT.

The V and J genes are TRBV6-1 and TRBJ2-1; 11 bases are a match to TRBD2. There are 15 residues in the CDR3. CDR1 and CDR2 from the germline V gene are MNHNS and SASEGT. After removal of 7 bases from V and 1 base from J, the junction contained 3 bases not matched to a gene. The CDR3: CASTGLAASYNEQFF. The CDR3 DNA is TGTGCCAGCACGGGACTAGCGGCATCCTACAATGAGCAGTTCTTC.

On this clonotype itself: It is likely a read error, because the conserved phenylalanine at the end of the CDR3 is missing. This chain links TRBV19 with TRBJ2-7; tentatively, D is TRBD2 (5 bases). V shed 5 bases and J shed 3 bases, with 11 bases lying between them. Germline loops: CDR1 LNHDA, CDR2 SQIVND (reference sequence). The CDR3 is 13 residues long. The DNA for the CDR3 is TGTGCCAGTAGTCCCCTCGGAGGCTACGAGCAGTACCTC. Amino acids: CASSPLGGYEQYL.

The V and J genes are TRBV28 and TRBJ2-1; D call uncertain. Germline CDR1 and CDR2: MDHEN and SYDVKM. Trimming removed 7 bases at V and 9 bases at J, with 10 bases between. This CDR3 has 11 amino acids. The CDR3 bases are TGTGCCAGCAAAGTGGGTGGTGAGCAGTTCTTC. Translated: CASKVGGEQFF.

This chain uses TRBV7-4 with TRBJ2-4, with TRBD2 identical over 8 bases. V lost 4 bases, J lost 6 bases, and 8 bases stayed unmatched. This CDR3 is 15 amino acids long. Germline V lookup: CDR1 SGHVT, CDR2 SQSDAQ. The CDR3 coding sequence is TGTGCCAGCAGCTATGGGGGCGGGGGGCGAAACATTCAGTACTTC. Translating it yields CASSYGGGGRNIQYF.

Remarks on this clonotype: Mismatch with germline at one junction end may stem from a read error. V gene TRBV28 combines with J gene TRBJ1-2, with D unresolved. This CDR3 comprises 11 residues. Germline lookup yields CDR1 MDHEN and CDR2 SYDVKM. The CDR3 loop reads CLAGESYGYTF. The CDR3 DNA reads as TGCCTCGCCGGGGAGAGCTATGGCTACACCTTC.

The chain is built from TRBV28 and TRBJ2-1, with a tentative D call TRBD1 (6 bases). The V gene's germline CDR1 is MDHEN and CDR2 SYDVKM. V lost 5 bases and J 8 bases, leaving 22 bases between the germline ends. The CDR3 length is 16 residues. The CDR3 region is CASSLIRTALSDEQFF. Written as DNA, the CDR3 is TGTGCCAGCAGTCTCATACGGACAGCCCTTAGCGATGAGCAGTTCTTC. The full variable domain, in which reference TRBV28 and TRBJ2-1 provide the parts outside the CDR3, is DVKVTQSSRYLVKRTGEKVFLECVQDMDHENMFWYRQDPGLGLRLIYFSYDVKMKEKGDIPEGYSVSREKKERFSLILESASTNQTSMYLCASSLIRTALSDEQFFGPGTRLTVL.

V is TRBV27 and J is TRBJ2-5, with a possible D match to TRBD1 (6 bases). Germline loops: CDR1 MNHEY, CDR2 SMNVEV (reference sequence). Deletions cut 1 base from V and 4 bases from J, with 13 bases between. The CDR3 covers 15 residues. CDR3 in amino acids: CASSLWAGARETQYF. The CDR3 nucleotides read TGTGCCAGCAGTTTATGGGCAGGGGCAAGAGAGACCCAGTACTTC.

This clonotype was recorded a few times. The gene calls are TRBV20-1 and TRBJ2-1; D assignment may be TRBD1 or TRBD2 (5 bases each). This CDR3 comprises 14 residues. The V gene lost 6 bases and the J gene lost 3 bases, with 15 bases spanning the gap. Germline-derived CDR1 and CDR2 are DFQATT and SNEGSKA (reference sequence). Here the CDR3 reads CSAGDLESYNEQFF. CDR3 nucleotides: TGCAGTGCCGGGGACCTAGAGAGCTACAATGAGCAGTTCTTC.

This clonotype was seen only a few times. CDR3: CSATDSGSQETQYF. For the CDR3, the DNA is TGCAGTGCCACGGACAGCGGGAGTCAAGAGACCCAGTACTTC. The chain is built from TRBV20-1 and TRBJ2-5; 8 bases are a match to TRBD2. With 6 bases clipped from V and 2 bases from J, the junction kept 8 bases outside the gene matches. Germline CDR1 reads DFQATT; CDR2 reads SNEGSKA (reference sequence). The CDR3 is 14 amino acids.

V and J are TRBV4-1 and TRBJ1-1, with TRBD1 identical over 10 bases. The trim removed 4 bases at V and 5 bases at J, leaving 7 bases unmatched. Germline CDR1 MGHRA, CDR2 YSYEKL. CDR3 size: 15 residues. CDR3: CASSRMRQGATEAFF. In DNA form, the CDR3 reads TGCGCCAGCAGCCGGATGAGACAGGGGGCTACTGAAGCTTTCTTT.

This clonotype showed up many times. This sequence joins TRBV7-2 and TRBJ2-5; 7 bases agree with TRBD2. V lost 3 bases to trimming and J lost 5 bases; unmatched junction nucleotides: 9. Germline CDR1 reads SGHTA; CDR2 reads FQGNSA. The CDR3 consists of 15 residues. DNA of the CDR3: TGTGCCAGCAGCTTTTTCGCGGGGGACGGGGAGACCCAGTACTTC. Translation: CASSFFAGDGETQYF.

The gene calls are TRBV20-1 and TRBJ2-7, with 7 bases fitting TRBD1. The CDR3 extends over 14 amino acids. Germline CDR1 and CDR2: DFQATT and SNEGSKA (reference sequence). V shed 6 bases, J shed 5 bases, and the junction held 13 bases outside the gene matches. CDR3 DNA: TGCAGTGCAACGACCCCGGGACAGATCGACGAGCAGTACTTC. It codes for CSATTPGQIDEQYF.

The V and J genes are TRBV7-3 and TRBJ2-1, with 11 nucleotides matching TRBD2. The germline V gene encodes CDR1 SGHTA and CDR2 FQGTGA. The CDR3 length is 16 residues. The V and J ends lost 5 bases and 7 bases, in that order; junction bases with no gene match: 10. The CDR3 region is CASSNLTSGSRNEQFF. The CDR3 bases are TGTGCCAGCAGCAACCTCACTAGCGGGAGTAGGAATGAGCAGTTCTTC.

The V gene is TRBV7-6, the J gene TRBJ1-6; 7 bases are shared with TRBD1. Germline V lookup: CDR1 SGHVS, CDR2 FNYEAQ. This CDR3 spans 14 amino acids. V lost 4 bases, J lost 10 bases, and 7 bases stayed unmatched. The CDR3 DNA follows: TGTGCCAGCAGCTCTCGACAGGGAGTATCACCCCTCCACTTT. Protein: CASSSRQGVSPLHF.

In this sample, this clonotype turned up many times. The chain couples TRBV7-8 to TRBJ1-4; 7 bases are a match to TRBD1. J was trimmed by 0 bases and V by 3 bases; bases with no gene match: 10. Germline V gene data show CDR1 as SGHVS and CDR2 as FQNEAQ. The CDR3 totals 18 residues. The DNA for the CDR3 is TGTGCCAGCAGCTTTGAAGTGGACAGGTTTGCAACTAATGAAAAACTGTTTTTT. It encodes CASSFEVDRFATNEKLFF.

This clonotype was counted a few times. The chain recombines TRBV7-2 with TRBJ1-4; maybe TRBD1 (5 bases). There are 15 residues in the CDR3. Per the germline V gene, CDR1 is SGHTA and CDR2 is FQGNSA. Trimming took off 1 base at V and 6 bases at J, with 12 bases between the two ends. The CDR3 region has the DNA TGTGCCAGCAGCTTAGTATGGGGGGGTTATGAAAAACTGTTTTTT. It yields the protein CASSLVWGGYEKLFF.

The genes are TRBV11-2 and TRBJ2-7, with 8 bases that match TRBD2. This CDR3 spans 15 amino acids. Germline V gene data show CDR1 as SGHAT and CDR2 as FQNNGV. V was clipped by 5 bases and J by 3 bases; unmatched bases: 9. The CDR3: CASSPRTSLIYEQYF. CDR3 DNA sequence: TGTGCCAGCAGCCCCCGGACTAGCCTAATCTACGAGCAGTACTTC.